This TCR beta chain was documented in a study of T cell responses to AZD1222 COVID-19 vaccine. Whole-study context: Combined were second doses at about 4 or about 12 weeks.

TCRdb's copy holds only in-frame clones and misses some; the assay was immunoSEQ multiplex PCR. The sample yields over 150,000 clones, roughly 90% seen once. CDR1 SGHAT and CDR2 FQNNGV come from the germline V gene. Trimming cost V 4 bases and J 9 bases; bases outside gene matches: 10. CDR3 length: 15 residues. The sequencing used peripheral blood, collected on day 0 of AZD1222 vaccination. The sequence was obtained from an adult in good health. J is TRBJ2-2 and V is TRBV11-2; TRBD1 aligns across 8 bases. The CDR3 DNA reads as TGTGCCAGCAGCTCAGGACAGGGTAGAAGGAGGGAGCTGTTTTTT. Residues: CASSSGQGRRRELFF.